This TCR beta chain was recorded in a study of cytomegalovirus exposure and HLA in healthy donors. Germline-derived CDR1 and CDR2 are WNHNN and SYGVQD (reference sequence). V lost 3 bases, J lost 2 bases, and 19 bases lay in between. The CDR3 loop spans 17 amino acids. The PCR contained 60 Vbeta and 13 Jbeta primers. The repertoire was sequenced with immunoSEQ multiplex PCR; TCRdb's copy has only in-frame clones and lacks some. The top ten hold around 1% of the sample, which has about 190,000 clones, around 90% seen once. Sequencing input: PBMCs. The chain joins TRBV10-1 to TRBJ2-5, with D perhaps matching TRBD2 (5 bases). The TCR was taken from a boy aged 2 to 9 in good health and CMV-seronegative. CDR3: CASSDLRSGRGQETQYF. The CDR3 region has the DNA TGCGCCAGCAGTGATTTACGTTCCGGACGGGGACAAGAGACCCAGTACTTC.